This T cell receptor (beta chain) derives from a study of cytomegalovirus exposure and HLA in healthy donors. Repertoires were generated with immunoSEQ multiplex PCR, while TCRdb's copy carries only in-frame clones and drops some. The table records 110,000 to 150,000 clones, 70% to 90% of them present only once. This CDR3 region has 16 residues. V gave up 2 bases and J gave up 0 bases; unmatched junction bases: 2. CDR1 and CDR2 (germline): LGHNT, FRNRAP. Source material: PBMCs. The clonotype was recovered from a man between 18 and 29 years old in good health and CMV-seronegative. The J gene is TRBJ2-7, the V gene TRBV12-5; 12 bases line up with TRBD2. The CDR3 region has the DNA TGTGCTAGTGGTTTGACTAGCGGGGGGCTCTCCTACGAGCAGTACTTC. Residues: CASGLTSGGLSYEQYF.